This entry is about one TCR beta chain. Its specificity is not known. Trimming removed 3 bases from V and 2 bases from J, with 14 bases in between. CDR1 SGHTA and CDR2 FQGNSA come from the germline V gene. The CDR3 runs to 16 residues. The source of the sample is a study of T cell responses to AZD1222 COVID-19 vaccine. Study outcomes and limitations: Without day 14 samples, only post-peak T cell repertoires were studied.

Profiled with immunoSEQ multiplex PCR; TCRdb holds only in-frame clones, not every one. The sample contains 64,000 or so clones, roughly 84% of which appear only once. The input for sequencing was peripheral blood, taken on day 0 of AZD1222 vaccination. The receptor's source is an adult in good health. The chain recombines TRBV7-2 with TRBJ1-5, with D possibly matching TRBD1 (5 bases). CDR3 sequence: CASSFQVQEGNQPQHF. In nucleotides, the CDR3 is TGTGCCAGCAGCTTTCAGGTACAGGAGGGCAATCAGCCCCAGCATTTT.